Reported below is one T cell receptor beta chain. No cognate antigen has been identified for it. Per-base qualities were not stored, and no clone one base away is much larger. This specimen comes from a study of shared clonotypes between healthy human individuals (dated by TCRdb to the early 2020s). In terms of the full investigation: The cohort comprised two women and a few men aged 18 to 49 years. For each donor, CD4 naive and CD4 memory were each run on three plates, CD8 naive on two plates, and CD8 memory on one plate. The study deeply sequenced blood TCR repertoires of five healthy adults to estimate repertoire size and the extent of clonotype sharing between individuals. Different laboratories and diverse techniques were used to prepare libraries and sequence TCR repertoires, to increase sequencing depth and limit assay-specific biases. Each donor's leukapheresis produced roughly between roughly 0.85 and 9.5 billion PBMCs.

The full study reports these points: The genetic and exposure-history diversity represented was limited by the small number of donors. Around 5% of naive CD4, roughly 3.6% of naive CD8, around 2.3% of memory CD4, and over 0.35% of memory CD8 clonotypes were shared across a few donors. Naive subsets generally had larger estimated clonotype richness than memory subsets did. Pairwise subsampling led to the expectation that sequencing depth would affect the degree of clonotype sharing among donors. Rarefaction of sorted-subset datasets indicated incomplete sequencing despite the large sequencing depth. Sampling was limited to blood, and TCR repertoires in tissue likely differ from TCR repertoires in blood. Compared with non-shared clonotypes, clonotypes shared by all four sorted-subset donors had higher generation probabilities.

For the CD8 naive samples, CD45RO-negative cells were positively selected for CCR7, yielding a CD45RA+CCR7+ population from which TemRA cells were excluded. The donors were healthy, HIV-negative adults with no recently reported acute infections or vaccinations. All donors were Caucasian adults living in Nashville, Tennessee, USA. Blood was obtained by leukapheresis, after which PBMCs were separated by Ficoll-Histopaque density gradient centrifugation and cryopreserved in liquid nitrogen vapor phase. Purity and quantity of every magnetically sorted T cell population were checked by analytical flow cytometry. Genomic DNA was isolated from each sorted fraction and quantified by UV absorbance on a Nanodrop 2000c. The CDR3, cysteine through phenylalanine, is 14 amino acids long. The only DNA kept is the CDR3, 42 bases in frame from the first base. CDR1 and CDR2 were assigned from the germline V gene (reference sequence) as MNHNY and SVGAGI. The junction carries 14 bases between V and J, which are trimmed by 6 bases and 2 bases respectively.

Using the deep immunoSEQ assay, multiplex PCR amplified TCR CDR3 regions from genomic DNA. For each cell subset, the extracted genomic DNA was distributed evenly across all wells of several immunoSEQ 96-well plates, and each plate served as one replicate. For sorted subsets, roughly 200 ng of genomic DNA, equivalent to 25,000 to 30,000 T cell genomes, went into each replicate PCR. Purified libraries were quantified with a Qubit 3.0 fluorometer, sized on a Bioanalyzer 2100, and re-quantified with the KAPA Library Quantification kit. Every immunoSEQ 96-well plate was sequenced on a separate single-read 150-cycle Illumina NextSeq 550 flow cell. On the study's bioinformatics: The immunoSEQ output contained only junctional sequences without quality scores, so filtering could not match that applied to full-length reads. Sequences were annotated with PyIR, a Python wrapper for IgBLAST v1.9, using IMGT germline references to assign V/J genes and CDR3. Reads were filtered out if the reads had weak V/J assignments (E-value above 1e-6), no CDR3, stop codons, out-of-frame junctions, or ambiguous translated residues. V3J clonotypes were defined by identical inferred V gene, J gene, and CDR3 amino acid sequence. The percentage overlap between two repertoires was calculated by dividing the number of shared unique clonotypes by the size of the smaller repertoire. Three approaches were used to assess repertoire richness: RTK rarefaction, the Chao1 estimator, and Recon v2.1 estimates of unobserved clonotypes. OLGA was used to compute generation probabilities for all TCRbeta clonotypes that the gDNA method yielded from a few donors. TCRdb obtained this table from immuneACCESS and retained in-frame rearrangements with V and J assigned. These tables miss some clones; where compared with another copy, unresolved V genes account for less than half of the shortfall, and the remainder is unexplained. Clone size and V and J calls were adopted from that table, with D and trimming inferred from the DNA. Within this sample are about 600,000 clones, with more than 95% of them counted one time only. 0.3% of the sample rests with the top ten.

Sequencing was carried out using naive CD8+ T cells sorted from blood. The meaning of the sample's cell subset or site label: CD45RA+CCR7+. This sequence originates from a man younger than 45 in good health. The chain is made from TRBV6-6 and TRBJ2-7; confidence is insufficient to name the D gene. The CDR3 reads CASSHHGGAYEQYF. In nucleotides, the sequence is TGTGCCAGCAGCCATCATGGCGGAGCCTACGAGCAGTACTTC.